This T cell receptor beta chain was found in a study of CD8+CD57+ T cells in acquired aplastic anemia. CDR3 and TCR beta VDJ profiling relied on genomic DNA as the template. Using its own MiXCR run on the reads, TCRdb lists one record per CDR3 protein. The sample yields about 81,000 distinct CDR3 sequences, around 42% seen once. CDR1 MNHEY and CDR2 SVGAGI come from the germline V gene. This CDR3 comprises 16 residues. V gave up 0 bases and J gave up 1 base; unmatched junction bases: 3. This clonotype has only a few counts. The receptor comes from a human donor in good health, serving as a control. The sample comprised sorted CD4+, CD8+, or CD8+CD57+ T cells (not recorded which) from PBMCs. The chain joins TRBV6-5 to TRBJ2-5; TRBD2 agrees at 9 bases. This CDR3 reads CASSYSTSGAQETQYF. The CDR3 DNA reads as TGTGCCAGCAGTTACTCGACTAGCGGAGCCCAAGAGACCCAGTACTTC.